Sequencing of this TCR beta chain was carried out in a study of blood T cell repertoires in COVID-19. Looking at the study overall: Collection of acute and convalescent COVID-19 samples took place in the United States, Italy and Spain. PBMCs, B-cell-depleted T cells, or T cells provided the cDNA or gDNA that made up the material.

V dropped 5 bases and J dropped 2 bases, with 3 bases sitting between them. The CDR3 is 11 residues long. The germline gives CDR1 SGHAT, CDR2 FQDESV (reference sequence). In the original workflow: Reference gene primers were amplified, and this amplification served to estimate nucleated cell counts. Repertoires were generated with immunoSEQ multiplex PCR, while TCRdb's copy carries only in-frame clones and drops some. The V and J calls and clone size come from that table; D and trimming were worked out from the DNA. Of about 170,000 clones listed, 88% were seen once; the top ten hold roughly 26%. The receptor was derived from a man in his sixties with acute or convalescent COVID-19. The sample taken for sequencing was peripheral blood. This chain links TRBV11-1 with TRBJ2-5; no firm D call. CDR3 in amino acids: CASSRQETQYF. The CDR3 coding sequence is TGTGCCAGCAGCCGGCAAGAGACCCAGTACTTC.